The 15 T cell receptor beta chains given below trace back to one sample, sequenced in a study of cytomegalovirus exposure and HLA in healthy donors. It was with 60 Vbeta and 13 Jbeta primers that the PCR ran. The protocol was immunoSEQ multiplex PCR, while the TCRdb copy is restricted to in-frame clones and leaves out a portion. The sample gives around 180,000 clones, about four fifths of which show up once; approximately 0.99% is in the top ten. Sequences were obtained from PBMCs. These receptors all come from a woman aged 40 to 50 in good health and CMV-seronegative.

DNA of the CDR3: TGTGCCAGCAGCTTAGGGGCTGGCCGGGATGAGCAGTTCTTC. Its translation: CASSLGAGRDEQFF. This chain uses TRBV13 with TRBJ2-1; no firm D call. V lost 0 bases, J lost 8 bases, and 11 bases lay in between. The CDR3 extends over 14 amino acids. The germline V gene has CDR1 PRHDT and CDR2 FYEKMQ (reference sequence). Looking up the rest from reference TRBV13 and TRBJ2-1 gives the full variable domain: AAGVIQSPRHLIKEKRETATLKCYPIPRHDTVYWYQQGPGQDPQFLISFYEKMQSDKGSIPDRFSAQQFSDYHSELNMSSLELGDSALYFCASSLGAGRDEQFFGPGTRLTVL.

The chain joins TRBV11-2 to TRBJ1-1, with TRBD1 matching over 7 bases. Germline CDR1 SGHAT, CDR2 FQNNGV. Trimming cost V 4 bases and J 4 bases; bases outside gene matches: 6. The CDR3 has 14 amino acids. DNA of the CDR3: TGTGCCAGCAGCTCACAGGGGTATGGCACTGAAGCTTTCTTT. Residues: CASSSQGYGTEAFF.

In its sample, this clone was seen a few times. The rearrangement uses TRBV9 and TRBJ1-1; D possibly corresponds to TRBD1 (6 bases). CDR1 is SGDLS and CDR2 is YYNGEE in the germline V gene. The CDR3 runs to 18 residues. Trimming took off 4 bases at V and 1 base at J, with 23 bases between the two ends. The CDR3 coding sequence is TGTGCCAGCAGCCTTCGCCCGGTCGGGGGGGGCAGGAACACTGAAGCTTTCTTT. It encodes CASSLRPVGGGRNTEAFF.

This chain connects TRBV10-3 to TRBJ1-3; tentatively, D is TRBD1 (5 bases). The V and J ends lost 7 bases and 2 bases respectively, with 9 bases between them. The germline V gene has CDR1 ENHRY and CDR2 SYGVKD. The CDR3 totals 13 residues. The CDR3 protein is CAITGTAGNTIYF. CDR3 DNA: TGTGCCATCACAGGGACTGCTGGAAACACCATATATTTT.

V gene TRBV15 combines with J gene TRBJ2-3; D is perhaps TRBD2 (6 bases). Germline CDR1 and CDR2: LNHNV and YYDKDF (reference sequence). V lost 0 bases to trimming and J lost 7 bases, with 17 bases between them. The CDR3 runs 16 residues. The CDR3 DNA is TGTGCCACCAGCAGAGATCTCGGGGGTAGCGGAAATACGCAGTATTTT. Translating gives CATSRDLGGSGNTQYF.

The genes are TRBV18 and TRBJ2-1; a possible D gene is TRBD2 (5 bases). The CDR3 loop spans 13 amino acids. V was shortened by 2 bases and J by 6 bases, with 8 bases between the two germline ends. Germline assignment: CDR1 KGHSH and CDR2 LQKENI. For the CDR3, the DNA is TGTGCCAGCTCACCAGAGGGCTTCAATGAGCAGTTCTTC. As protein: CASSPEGFNEQFF.

The chain is built from TRBV6-4 and TRBJ2-1; TRBD1 agrees at 7 bases. The germline V gene encodes CDR1 MRHNA and CDR2 SNTAGT. The CDR3 totals 13 residues. V gave up 6 bases and J gave up 7 bases; unmatched junction bases: 6. CDR3 bases: TGTGCCAGCAGCCGGGACAGTTATAATGAGCAGTTCTTC. Its protein product is CASSRDSYNEQFF.

This clone was seen just once. V gene TRBV30 combines with J gene TRBJ1-3; D ambiguous. Trimming shortened V by 4 bases and J by 4 bases, and 8 bases separated the two germline ends. Germline CDR1 is GTSNPN and CDR2 is SVGIG (reference sequence). The CDR3 totals 12 residues. The CDR3 DNA sequence: TGTGCCTGGAATCCTGGCGGAAACACCATATATTTT. Protein: CAWNPGGNTIYF.

This chain links TRBV27 with TRBJ1-5; no clear D gene. From germline, CDR1 is MNHEY and CDR2 SMNVEV (reference sequence). The CDR3 runs 13 residues. Trimming took off 4 bases at V and 5 bases at J, with 9 bases between the two ends. The CDR3 bases are TGTGCCAGCAGTTCCGGTCAACATCAGCCCCAGCATTTT. Its protein is CASSSGQHQPQHF.

The genes are TRBV7-7 and TRBJ2-2; 10 nucleotides line up with TRBD1. After removal of 5 bases from V and 6 bases from J, the junction contained 3 bases not matched to a gene. The CDR3 sequence is 14 residues long. CDR1 is SSHAT, CDR2 FNYEAQ, per germline (reference sequence). The CDR3: CASSLGQGAGELFF. DNA for the CDR3: TGTGCCAGCAGCCTCGGACAGGGGGCCGGGGAGCTGTTTTTT. Filled out from reference TRBV7-7 and TRBJ2-2, the complete variable domain reads GAGVSQSPRYKVTKRGQDVTLRCDPISSHATLYWYQQALGQGPEFLTYFNYEAQPDKSGLPSDRFSAERPEGSISTLTIQRTEQRDSAMYRCASSLGQGAGELFFGEGSRLTVL.

V usage is TRBV11-3 and J usage is TRBJ1-2; no clear D gene. Germline V gene data show CDR1 as SGHNT and CDR2 as YENEEA. The CDR3 sequence is 15 residues long. V lost 5 bases, J lost 3 bases, and 16 bases lay in between. The CDR3 region is CASSPRRILDYGYTF. The CDR3, as DNA: TGTGCCAGCAGCCCCCGGCGTATACTAGACTATGGCTACACCTTC.

The rearrangement links TRBV5-1 to TRBJ2-1; 8 bases agree with TRBD1. Trimming cost V 4 bases and J 7 bases; bases outside gene matches: 4. Germline values: CDR1 SGHRS, CDR2 YFSETQ. This CDR3 contains 13 residues. In DNA, the CDR3 is TGCGCCAGCAGCCTGGGACAGGATAATGAGCAGTTCTTC. It encodes CASSLGQDNEQFF.

The V and J genes are TRBV21-1 and TRBJ2-7; the table's D call, TRBD2, was not checked against the DNA. TRBV21-1 is a pseudogene. This CDR3 comprises 17 residues. DNA for the CDR3: TGTGCCAGCAGCAAATACCCTAGCGGGATGGGGACCTACGAGCAGTACGTC. Its translation is CASSKYPSGMGTYEQYV.

The chain links TRBV29-1 to TRBJ1-2, with no clear D. This CDR3 has 10 amino acids. Germline-derived CDR1 and CDR2 are SQVTM and ANQGSEA. The V end was cut by 6 bases, the J end by 4 bases, with 6 bases between. The CDR3: CSVHTYGYTF. In nucleotides, the CDR3 is TGCAGCGTCCACACCTATGGCTACACCTTC.

This chain connects TRBV5-1 to TRBJ2-5; TRBD2 agrees at 11 bases. Germline V CDR1 and CDR2: SGHRS, YFSETQ. The V segment lost 3 bases and the J segment 2 bases; nucleotides outside the gene matches: 9. The CDR3 loop spans 17 amino acids. The CDR3, as DNA: TGCGCCAGCAGCTCCGGACCGACTAGCGGGGTTCAAGAGACCCAGTACTTC. This translates into CASSSGPTSGVQETQYF. Full variable domain (rest looked up from reference TRBV5-1 and TRBJ2-5): KAGVTQTPRYLIKTRGQQVTLSCSPISGHRSVSWYQQTPGQGLQFLFEYFSETQRNKGNFPGRFSGRQFSNSRSEMNVSTLELGDSALYLCASSSGPTSGVQETQYFGPGTRLLVL.